The clone carrying this T cell receptor (beta chain) rates as medium-sized. Its target is unknown. The data stem from a study of a mutant IDH1 vaccine in newly diagnosed glioma. Time point noted: week 35, safety follow-up. Every vaccination contained 300 ug of the mutant IDH1 20-mer peptide and was paired with topical imiquimod. Profiled with immunoSEQ multiplex PCR; TCRdb holds only in-frame clones, not every one. The table has 34,000 or so clones, more than 75% seen once. Findings and caveats of the study: Changes in top peripheral clonotypes did not appear linked to pseudoprogression.

CDR1 is MNHEY and CDR2 is SVGAGI in the germline V gene. Trimming cost V 5 bases and J 8 bases, with 18 bases left between them. This CDR3 comprises 15 residues. This sequence originates from a man under 40 with glioma. This chain joins TRBV6-5 and TRBJ1-4; D might be TRBD1 (6 bases). The sequences come from PBMCs, collected from a glioma patient whose treatment included an IDH1 peptide vaccine. The CDR3 nucleotides read TGTGCCAGCAGTCCTAGGGACAACCAGGGAGAAAAACTGTTTTTT. Its protein product is CASSPRDNQGEKLFF.